Following are 8 T cell receptor beta chains from one sample sequenced in a study of control samples from healthy donors and cancer patients. Data came from immunoSEQ multiplex PCR; TCRdb stores just in-frame clones and leaves some out. The sample lists approximately 230,000 clones, approximately 80% occurring once. What was sequenced was PBMCs. All receptors derive from a woman aged 55 to 70 with lung cancer.

This chain joins TRBV19 and TRBJ2-2; 13 nucleotides line up with TRBD2. Per germline, CDR1 LNHDA and CDR2 SQIVND (reference sequence). V shed 5 bases and J 7 bases; nucleotides not matched to a gene: 13. This CDR3 is 18 amino acids long. The CDR3 is CASSSSRLAGGGGGELFF. DNA of the CDR3: TGTGCCAGTAGTTCTTCTAGACTAGCGGGGGGAGGCGGCGGGGAGCTGTTTTTT.

This rearrangement joins TRBV3-1 (or the pseudogene TRBV3-2) to TRBJ1-3; TRBD1 might be the D (6 bases). V dropped 4 bases and J dropped 6 bases, with 10 bases sitting between them. This CDR3 has 13 amino acids. Germline V gene sequence: CDR1 LGHDT, CDR2 YNNKEL (reference sequence). CDR3 loop: CASSPRDTNTIYF. CDR3 in DNA: TGTGCCAGCAGCCCCCGGGACACAAACACCATATATTTT.

CDR3 DNA sequence: TGTGCCAGCAGCGTAGATGAAACACCTTTCTATGGCTACACCTTC. Amino acid sequence: CASSVDETPFYGYTF. The chain couples TRBV9 to TRBJ1-2; D uncertain. Germline V gene lookup returns CDR1 SGDLS and CDR2 YYNGEE. The CDR3 loop spans 15 amino acids. The V end was cut by 0 bases, the J end by 4 bases, with 13 bases between.

This clone appeared once. The rearrangement joins TRBV5-8 to TRBJ1-5; 10 bases align to TRBD1. The germline V gene has CDR1 SGHTS and CDR2 YDEGEE. Trimming at V came to 4 bases and at J to 2 bases, leaving 3 bases not matched to a gene. CDR3 size: 15 residues. The CDR3 sequence is CASSPGTGGNQPQHF. In DNA form, the CDR3 reads TGTGCCAGCAGCCCGGGGACAGGGGGCAATCAGCCCCAGCATTTT.

The chain has TRBV5-1 and TRBJ2-6, with TRBD2 matching over 8 bases. In germline, CDR1 is SGHRS, CDR2 YFSETQ. The CDR3 spans 17 residues. Trimming at V came to 2 bases and at J to 3 bases, leaving 7 bases not matched to a gene. Here the CDR3 DNA reads TGCGCCAGCAGCTTCGGCCCGGGGGGGGGTGGGGCCAACGTCCTGACTTTC. It encodes CASSFGPGGGGANVLTF.

V gene TRBV12-3 or TRBV12-4 combines with J gene TRBJ1-5; D is possibly TRBD1 (6 bases). With 7 bases removed from V and 6 bases from J, the gap between germline ends came to 10 bases. The CDR3 extends over 12 amino acids. The CDR3 DNA sequence: TGTGCCAGCAAGGGGGGCGGTCAGCCCCAGCATTTT. It yields the protein CASKGGGQPQHF.

The chain links TRBV7-9 to TRBJ2-7; 10 bases are shared with TRBD1. Germline V gene lookup returns CDR1 SEHNR and CDR2 FQNEAQ (reference sequence). The CDR3 totals 16 residues. J lost 2 bases, V lost 5 bases, and 9 bases had no gene match. Written as DNA, the CDR3 is TGTGCCAGCAGCCGAGTGGACAGGGGGGCAACCTACGAGCAGTACTTC. This gives the protein CASSRVDRGATYEQYF.

This clone was seen just once. The chain employs TRBV27 and TRBJ1-1, with a weak D call TRBD1 (6 bases). CDR1 and CDR2 from the germline V gene are MNHEY and SMNVEV (reference sequence). This CDR3 has 14 residues. V was shortened by 5 bases and J by 1 base, with 11 bases between the two germline ends. This CDR3 is CASSQMTGNTEAFF. The CDR3, as DNA: TGTGCCAGCAGTCAAATGACAGGGAACACTGAAGCTTTCTTT.